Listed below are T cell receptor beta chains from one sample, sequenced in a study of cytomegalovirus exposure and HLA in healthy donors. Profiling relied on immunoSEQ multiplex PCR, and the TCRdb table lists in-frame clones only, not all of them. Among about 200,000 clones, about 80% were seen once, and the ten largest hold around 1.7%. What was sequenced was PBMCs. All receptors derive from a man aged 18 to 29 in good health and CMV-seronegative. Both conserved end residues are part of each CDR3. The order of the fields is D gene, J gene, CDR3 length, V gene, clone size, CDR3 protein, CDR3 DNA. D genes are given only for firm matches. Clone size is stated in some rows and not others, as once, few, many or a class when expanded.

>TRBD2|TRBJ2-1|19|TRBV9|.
CASSFSLGLAGSSYNEQFF
TGTGCCAGCAGCTTTAGCCTCGGGCTAGCGGGGAGCTCCTACAATGAGCAGTTCTTC
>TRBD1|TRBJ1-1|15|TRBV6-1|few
CATTSRTGANTEAFF
TGTGCCACTACATCGAGGACAGGGGCAAACACTGAAGCTTTCTTT
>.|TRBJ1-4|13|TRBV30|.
CAWTRLTGEKLFF
TGTGCCTGGACAAGGCTAACGGGGGAAAAACTGTTTTTT
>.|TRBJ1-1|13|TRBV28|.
CASSDRIHTEAFF
TGTGCCAGCAGTGACAGAATCCACACTGAAGCTTTCTTT
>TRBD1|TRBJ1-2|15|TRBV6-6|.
CASREEMGQFYGYTF
TGTGCCAGCAGGGAGGAGATGGGACAGTTCTATGGCTACACCTTC
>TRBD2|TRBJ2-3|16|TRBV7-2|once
CASSPPTSGSTDTQYF
TGTGCCAGCAGCCCTCCTACTAGCGGGAGCACAGATACGCAGTATTTT
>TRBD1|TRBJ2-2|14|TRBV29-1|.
CSARQGGSTGELFF
TGCAGCGCCCGACAGGGGGGAAGCACCGGGGAGCTGTTTTTT
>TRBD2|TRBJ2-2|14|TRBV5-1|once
CASSLAGGSGELFF
TGCGCCAGCAGCTTGGCCGGGGGGAGCGGGGAGCTGTTTTTT
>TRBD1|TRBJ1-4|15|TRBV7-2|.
CASSLGTGGGEKLFF
TGTGCCAGCAGCTTAGGGACAGGGGGGGGTGAAAAACTGTTTTTT
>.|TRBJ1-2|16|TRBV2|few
CAITILTGSQVGGYTF
TGTGCCATCACAATACTTACAGGATCCCAAGTAGGTGGCTACACCTTC
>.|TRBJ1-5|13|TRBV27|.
CASSLGRNQPQHF
TGTGCCAGCAGTTTAGGCAGGAATCAGCCCCAGCATTTT
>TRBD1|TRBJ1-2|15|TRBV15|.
CATSRDQGGAEGYTF
TGTGCCACCAGCAGAGATCAGGGGGGAGCGGAAGGCTACACCTTC
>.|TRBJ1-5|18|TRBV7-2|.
CASKPGLGSSYSNQPQHF
TGTGCCAGCAAACCGGGACTAGGCTCCTCTTATAGCAATCAGCCCCAGCATTTT
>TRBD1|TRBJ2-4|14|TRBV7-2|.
CASSPRDRGNIQYF
TGTGCCAGCAGCCCCCGGGACAGGGGAAACATTCAGTACTTC
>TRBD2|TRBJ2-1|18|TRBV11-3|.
CASSSDRGRLAGGGEQFF
TGTGCCAGCAGCTCGGACAGGGGGCGACTAGCGGGGGGGGGTGAGCAGTTCTTC
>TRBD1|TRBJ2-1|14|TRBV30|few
CAVGDRGLDNEQFF
TGTGCGGTGGGGGACAGGGGGCTAGACAATGAGCAGTTCTTC
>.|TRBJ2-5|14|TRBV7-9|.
CASSVVSPGETQYF
TGTGCCAGCAGCGTAGTCTCTCCAGGAGAGACCCAGTACTTC
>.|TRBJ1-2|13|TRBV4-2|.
CASSQDADYGYTF
TGTGCCAGCAGCCAAGACGCGGACTATGGCTACACCTTC